The source of this TCR beta chain is a study of molecular identifiers for immune sequencing clone quantification. Study information: Replicate RNA came from 20,000 or 100,000 naive CD8 cells and was split five ways, and four parts were sequenced.

Concerning this clonotype itself: Antigen: not known. A much larger clone is a single base away; this may be a read error.

The CD8+CD4-CCR7+CD45RA+ phenotype defined the sorted naive CD8 T cells. The V gene's germline CDR1 is KGHDR and CDR2 SFDVKD. The CDR3 covers 12 residues. The ends were cut back, 3 bases at V and 3 bases at J, with 2 bases in the middle. Generation of bulk TCR libraries relied on previously described methods and listed TCR primers. TCRdb reprocessed the PCR reads via MiXCR and lists one record per CDR3 protein. The sample comprises about 640,000 distinct CDR3 sequences, nearly 20% of which are singletons, and 0.85% to 0.9% rests with the top ten. Study-wide points: Jurkat TCR RNA spiked in from one cell (amid some 1 million naive cells) was reportedly detectable.

Material: naive CD8+ T cells from blood, with Jurkat cell RNA spiked in. Subset given: FACS-sorted CD8+CD4-CCR7+CD45RA+ naive T cells. This sequence joins TRBV24-1 and TRBJ1-5; no clear D gene. This TCR derives from a human donor in good health. Some libraries in this study had Jurkat cell RNA spiked in. This CDR3 reads CATSDTNQPQHF. The CDR3 coding sequence is TGTGCCACCAGTGATACCAATCAGCCCCAGCATTTT.